These T cell receptor beta chains were read from a single sample in a study of long-term antiretroviral therapy in people with HIV. Profiling relied on immunoSEQ multiplex PCR, and the TCRdb table lists in-frame clones only, not all of them. The profile shows some 47,000 clones, about 95% of them singletons. The input for sequencing was unsorted PBMCs, taken 3.7 years after starting antiretroviral therapy. These receptors were collected from a woman aged 50 to 65 with HIV. Both conserved end residues are part of each CDR3. A D gene is named only where the DNA matches it firmly. Some rows have no size entry. The others give once, few or many, or a class for an expanded clone.

d_gene: NA
j_gene: TRBJ2-1
v_gene: TRBV7-7
len: 18
abundance: NA
CDR3nt: TGTGCTAGCAGCTTAGCGACTAGACAGGGTTCCTCCTACAATGAGCAGTTCTTC
CDR3aa: CASSLATRQGSSYNEQFF

d_gene: NA
j_gene: TRBJ2-2
v_gene: TRBV11-2
len: 16
abundance: NA
CDR3nt: TGTGCCAGCAGCCGATCCGGGACGGTGAACACCGGGGAGCTGTTTTTT
CDR3aa: CASSRSGTVNTGELFF

d_gene: NA
j_gene: TRBJ2-1
v_gene: TRBV30
len: 17
abundance: NA
CDR3nt: TGTGCCTGGAGACTCTACCCTCGGGGGACCTCCTACAATGAGCAGTTCTTC
CDR3aa: CAWRLYPRGTSYNEQFF

d_gene: TRBD1
j_gene: TRBJ1-6
v_gene: TRBV2
len: 16
abundance: NA
CDR3nt: TGTGCCAGCAGTAAACGGACAGGGGGCAGTAATTCACCCCTCCACTTT
CDR3aa: CASSKRTGGSNSPLHF

d_gene: NA
j_gene: TRBJ1-1
v_gene: TRBV6-5
len: 13
abundance: NA
CDR3nt: TGTGCCAGCAGTTACAGCGTGAACACTGAAGCTTTCTTT
CDR3aa: CASSYSVNTEAFF

d_gene: TRBD1
j_gene: TRBJ2-2
v_gene: TRBV5-4
len: 16
abundance: once
CDR3nt: TGTGCCAGCAGCTTGGTACAGGGGGTTAACACCGGGGAGCTGTTTTTT
CDR3aa: CASSLVQGVNTGELFF

d_gene: NA
j_gene: TRBJ2-1
v_gene: TRBV5-6
len: 13
abundance: NA
CDR3nt: TGTGCCAGCAGCTTGCCAGGTGGCGATGAGCAGTTCTTC
CDR3aa: CASSLPGGDEQFF

d_gene: NA
j_gene: TRBJ1-3
v_gene: TRBV5-5
len: 14
abundance: NA
CDR3nt: TGTGCCAGCAGCTTGGGCAGGGCCGGAAACACCATATATTTT
CDR3aa: CASSLGRAGNTIYF

d_gene: NA
j_gene: TRBJ1-6
v_gene: TRBV11-3
len: 14
abundance: NA
CDR3nt: TGTGCCAGCAGCTTAGGGCGCTGGGATTCACCCCTCCACTTT
CDR3aa: CASSLGRWDSPLHF

d_gene: TRBD1
j_gene: TRBJ1-1
v_gene: TRBV30
len: 14
abundance: NA
CDR3nt: TGTGCCTGGAAGGACAGGGGAAAGAACACTGAAGCTTTCTTT
CDR3aa: CAWKDRGKNTEAFF

d_gene: TRBD2
j_gene: TRBJ2-7
v_gene: TRBV27
len: 13
abundance: few
CDR3nt: TGTGCCAGCGGACTCGGACTAGCGGACGAGCAGTACTTC
CDR3aa: CASGLGLADEQYF

d_gene: NA
j_gene: TRBJ2-1
v_gene: TRBV12-1
len: 15
abundance: NA
CDR3nt: TGTGCCAGCAACTGCGGGGGGGCCGGTTACAATGAGCAGTTCTTC
CDR3aa: CASNCGGAGYNEQFF

d_gene: NA
j_gene: TRBJ1-1
v_gene: TRBV6-1
len: 13
abundance: NA
CDR3nt: TGTGCCAGCAGTGAAGACGGTAGGCCTGAAGCTTTCTTT
CDR3aa: CASSEDGRPEAFF

d_gene: TRBD1
j_gene: TRBJ2-7
v_gene: TRBV10-1
len: 18
abundance: NA
CDR3nt: TGCGCCAGCAGTGGGAGACCGACTGGACAGGGGGCACGCTACGAGCAGTACTTC
CDR3aa: CASSGRPTGQGARYEQYF

d_gene: NA
j_gene: TRBJ2-5
v_gene: TRBV7-9
len: 16
abundance: NA
CDR3nt: TGTGCCAGCAGCCAACGTGACGGGTCGAAACTGGGGACCCAGTACTTC
CDR3aa: CASSQRDGSKLGTQYF

d_gene: NA
j_gene: TRBJ2-7
v_gene: TRBV6-1
len: 15
abundance: NA
CDR3nt: TGTGCCAGCAGTGAAGCCCGGACAGCTAGGTACGAGCAGTACTTC
CDR3aa: CASSEARTARYEQYF

d_gene: TRBD1
j_gene: TRBJ1-1
v_gene: TRBV6-6
len: 15
abundance: NA
CDR3nt: TGTGCCAGCAACAGGGGGCCGGGCTTGAACACTGAAGCTTTCTTT
CDR3aa: CASNRGPGLNTEAFF

d_gene: NA
j_gene: TRBJ2-5
v_gene: TRBV6-5
len: 13
abundance: once
CDR3nt: TGTGCCAGCAGTCCAATCTCGGGGGAGACCCAGTACTTC
CDR3aa: CASSPISGETQYF

d_gene: NA
j_gene: TRBJ1-1
v_gene: TRBV10-2
len: 16
abundance: NA
CDR3nt: TGCGCCAGCAGTGAGACAGGATATGGGGGGGGCACTGAAGCTTTCTTT
CDR3aa: CASSETGYGGGTEAFF

d_gene: TRBD2
j_gene: TRBJ2-4
v_gene: TRBV6-1
len: 14
abundance: NA
CDR3nt: TGTGCCAGCAGTGAAGGCCTAGCGGGGGGCATTCAGTACTTC
CDR3aa: CASSEGLAGGIQYF

d_gene: TRBD2
j_gene: TRBJ2-3
v_gene: TRBV7-3
len: 15
abundance: NA
CDR3nt: TGTGCCAGCAGCTTGACTAGCGGGGGGTCAGATACGCAGTATTTT
CDR3aa: CASSLTSGGSDTQYF

d_gene: TRBD1
j_gene: TRBJ1-3
v_gene: TRBV7-8
len: 18
abundance: NA
CDR3nt: TGTGCCAGCAGCCCGAGCCCCGGGACAGGGGGGTTGAGAGACACCATATATTTT
CDR3aa: CASSPSPGTGGLRDTIYF

d_gene: TRBD1
j_gene: TRBJ2-5
v_gene: TRBV11-2
len: 16
abundance: NA
CDR3nt: TGTGCCAGCAGCTCAACCCCGACAGGGTTTAAAGTGACCCAGTACTTC
CDR3aa: CASSSTPTGFKVTQYF

d_gene: NA
j_gene: TRBJ1-6
v_gene: TRBV2
len: 13
abundance: NA
CDR3nt: TGTGCCGGGAGAGGGAGGGATAATTCACCCCTCCACTTT
CDR3aa: CAGRGRDNSPLHF

d_gene: TRBD2
j_gene: TRBJ2-1
v_gene: TRBV9
len: 20
abundance: NA
CDR3nt: TGTGCCAGCAGCGTCAGAGCTGGACTAGCGGGGTTAAGCTCCTACAATGAGCAGTTCTTC
CDR3aa: CASSVRAGLAGLSSYNEQFF

d_gene: TRBD1
j_gene: TRBJ1-2
v_gene: TRBV7-2
len: 16
abundance: NA
CDR3nt: TGTGCCAGCAGCTTAGCCTTAGGACAGGACGGCTATGGCTACACCTTC
CDR3aa: CASSLALGQDGYGYTF

d_gene: NA
j_gene: TRBJ2-3
v_gene: TRBV10-3
len: 15
abundance: NA
CDR3nt: TGTGCCACCAAGCTTCAGGTGGCTTACACAGATACGCAGTATTTT
CDR3aa: CATKLQVAYTDTQYF

d_gene: NA
j_gene: TRBJ1-1
v_gene: TRBV19
len: 17
abundance: NA
CDR3nt: TGTGCCAGTAGTATCCCCGCGTGGCAGGGGATGAACACTGAAGCTTTCTTT
CDR3aa: CASSIPAWQGMNTEAFF

d_gene: TRBD1
j_gene: TRBJ1-1
v_gene: TRBV30
len: 17
abundance: NA
CDR3nt: TGTGCCTGGAGTGTACTGCTGGGACAGGGGGCGAACACTGAAGCTTTCTTT
CDR3aa: CAWSVLLGQGANTEAFF

d_gene: NA
j_gene: TRBJ2-5
v_gene: TRBV6-1
len: 14
abundance: NA
CDR3nt: TGTGCCACCGGTGGGTTTAGCGCGGGGGAGACCCAGTACTTC
CDR3aa: CATGGFSAGETQYF

d_gene: NA
j_gene: TRBJ1-2
v_gene: TRBV10-2
len: 13
abundance: NA
CDR3nt: TGCGCCAGCAGTGGGGGCCTTGGCTATGGCTACACCTTC
CDR3aa: CASSGGLGYGYTF

d_gene: NA
j_gene: TRBJ1-4
v_gene: TRBV30
len: 14
abundance: NA
CDR3nt: TGTGCCTGGAGTGTAGGAGGGATAAGTGAAAAACTGTTTTTT
CDR3aa: CAWSVGGISEKLFF

d_gene: NA
j_gene: TRBJ1-6
v_gene: TRBV9
len: 14
abundance: NA
CDR3nt: TGTGCCAGCAGCGGAGGGCAAATCAATTCACCCCTCCACTTT
CDR3aa: CASSGGQINSPLHF

d_gene: NA
j_gene: TRBJ1-1
v_gene: TRBV7-3
len: 13
abundance: NA
CDR3nt: TGTGCCAGCAGCCGACAGATGAACACTGAAGCTTTCTTT
CDR3aa: CASSRQMNTEAFF

d_gene: NA
j_gene: TRBJ1-1
v_gene: TRBV7-2
len: 14
abundance: NA
CDR3nt: TGTGCCAGCAGCTTAGAAGCGGGGAACACTGAAGCTTTCTTT
CDR3aa: CASSLEAGNTEAFF

d_gene: NA
j_gene: TRBJ1-1
v_gene: TRBV4-2
len: 14
abundance: NA
CDR3nt: TGTGCCAGCAGCCTCGGTAGTGAGAACACTGAAGCTTTCTTT
CDR3aa: CASSLGSENTEAFF

d_gene: NA
j_gene: TRBJ2-2
v_gene: TRBV7-3
len: 16
abundance: NA
CDR3nt: TGTGCCAGCAGCTTAGAGGTTGGGGGGCGTACCGGGGAGCTGTTTTTT
CDR3aa: CASSLEVGGRTGELFF

d_gene: TRBD1
j_gene: TRBJ2-7
v_gene: TRBV5-1
len: 14
abundance: NA
CDR3nt: TGCGCCAGCAGCTTTGGGACAGGGGAATACGAGCAGTACTTC
CDR3aa: CASSFGTGEYEQYF

d_gene: NA
j_gene: TRBJ1-1
v_gene: TRBV5-5
len: 13
abundance: NA
CDR3nt: TGTGCCAGCAGCTTGGGGGTGAACACTGAAGCTTTCTTT
CDR3aa: CASSLGVNTEAFF

d_gene: TRBD1
j_gene: TRBJ1-2
v_gene: TRBV5-5
len: 14
abundance: NA
CDR3nt: TGTGCCAGCAGCTGGGACAGGTCTACAGGGGGCTACACCTTC
CDR3aa: CASSWDRSTGGYTF

d_gene: NA
j_gene: TRBJ2-3
v_gene: TRBV2
len: 14
abundance: NA
CDR3nt: TGTGCCAGCAGGCCAGGGTTAGGCACAGATACGCAGTATTTT
CDR3aa: CASRPGLGTDTQYF

d_gene: NA
j_gene: TRBJ1-4
v_gene: TRBV28
len: 14
abundance: NA
CDR3nt: TGTGCCAGCAGTTTACCTTATGCGGAGGAAAAACTGTTTTTT
CDR3aa: CASSLPYAEEKLFF